The 32 T cell receptor beta chains reported below all come from one sample, sequenced in a study of beta chain features in type 1 diabetes. General observations from the study: Type 1 diabetes patients showed a moderate but significant shortening of TCRB CDR3s in all four CD4+ subsets.

No cognate antigen is known for these TCRs. The whole isolated RNA underwent reverse transcription, so sequencing captured expressed TCRB transcripts. The repertoire was sequenced with immunoSEQ multiplex PCR; TCRdb's copy has only in-frame clones and lacks some. The table has 150,000 to 200,000 clones, 50% to 70% seen once. The sequenced sample was naive CD4+ T cells from blood. The receptors originated from a man between 25 and 39 years old with type 1 diabetes.

V and J are TRBV4-3 and TRBJ1-4; TRBD1 is a possible D gene (6 bases). From germline, CDR1 is LGHNA and CDR2 YSLEER. The length of the CDR3 is 16 residues. Trimming took 0 bases from V and 5 from J, leaving 13 bases between them. The CDR3 sequence is CASSQEGAMGNEKLFF. CDR3 DNA: TGCGCCAGCAGCCAAGAGGGGGCGATGGGGAATGAAAAACTGTTTTTT.

This clone was observed a few times. V and J are TRBV29-1 and TRBJ1-5, with D unresolved. V gave up 7 bases and J gave up 1 base, with 14 bases separating them. The CDR3 consists of 14 residues. CDR1 and CDR2 (germline): SQVTM, ANQGSEA. In DNA, the CDR3 is TGCAGCGCCCTAGCGGGAGGGAGCAATCAGCCCCAGCATTTT. Encoded protein: CSALAGGSNQPQHF.

V is TRBV2 and J is TRBJ1-2, with TRBD1 identical over 7 bases. Germline CDR1 SNHLY, CDR2 FYNNEI. V shed 6 bases, J shed 2 bases, and the junction held 15 bases outside the gene matches. The CDR3 loop spans 17 amino acids. The DNA for the CDR3 is TGTGCCAGCAGAAGGCCAGGGCCGCGACAGGGAAACTATGGCTACACCTTC. Protein sequence: CASRRPGPRQGNYGYTF. Combining the CDR3 with reference TRBV2 and TRBJ1-2 gives the whole variable domain EPEVTQTPSHQVTQMGQEVILRCVPISNHLYFYWYRQILGQKVEFLVSFYNNEISEKSEIFDDQFSVERPDGSNFTLKIRSTKLEDSAMYFCASRRPGPRQGNYGYTFGSGTRLTVV.

In this sample, this clone turned up once. The V call is TRBV30, the J call TRBJ1-3, with D perhaps TRBD1 (6 bases). CDR1 GTSNPN and CDR2 SVGIG come from the germline V gene (reference sequence). V lost 0 bases to trimming and J lost 0 bases, with 9 bases between them. This CDR3 comprises 15 residues. The CDR3 DNA sequence: TGTGCCTGGAGTGTTGGCAGGGGCTCTGGAAACACCATATATTTT. Its translation is CAWSVGRGSGNTIYF.

The chain uses TRBV25-1 and TRBJ1-2, with no clear D. The CDR3 runs to 12 residues. Germline V gene data show CDR1 as MGHDK and CDR2 as SYGVNS. Trimming removed 2 bases from V and 8 bases from J, with 9 bases in between. In nucleotides, the CDR3 is TGTGCCAGCAGTGAAGATGTGCTGGGCTACACCTTC. Translating it yields CASSEDVLGYTF.

The chain recombines TRBV16 with TRBJ2-2; a possible D gene is TRBD1 (5 bases). Per germline, CDR1 KGHSY and CDR2 FQNENV. V was trimmed by 2 bases and J by 1 base, leaving 11 bases between them. This CDR3 has 16 residues. In DNA form, the CDR3 reads TGTGCCAGCAGCCAAATCCATACAGGGAACACCGGGGAGCTGTTTTTT. It is translated as CASSQIHTGNTGELFF. The whole variable domain, remainder taken from reference TRBV16 and TRBJ2-2, is GEEVAQTPKHLVRGEGQKAKLYCAPIKGHSYVFWYQQVLKNEFKFLISFQNENVFDETGMPKERFSAKCLPNSPCSLEIQATKLEDSAVYFCASSQIHTGNTGELFFGEGSRLTVL.

The V call is TRBV29-1, the J call TRBJ2-7; no firm D call. This CDR3 is 11 amino acids long. Germline values: CDR1 SQVTM, CDR2 ANQGSEA. The V gene lost 3 bases and the J gene lost 9 bases, with 12 bases spanning the gap. The chain's CDR3 is CSVEGPGGQYF. CDR3 sequence (DNA): TGCAGCGTTGAGGGCCCGGGCGGGCAGTACTTC.

The chain carries TRBV2 and TRBJ2-4; weak D call: TRBD2 (5 bases). The CDR3 extends over 13 amino acids. Germline V gene lookup returns CDR1 SNHLY and CDR2 FYNNEI. The V gene lost 10 bases and the J gene lost 0 bases, with 10 bases spanning the gap. As DNA, the CDR3 is TGTGCCACAAGCGGATTAGCCAAAAACATTCAGTACTTC. Translation gives CATSGLAKNIQYF.

This clone was counted between two and nine times. This rearrangement joins TRBV27 to TRBJ1-2, with unresolved D. Germline CDR1 reads MNHEY; CDR2 reads SMNVEV (reference sequence). V was trimmed by 5 bases and J by 4 bases, leaving 14 bases between them. The length of the CDR3 is 14 residues. The CDR3 region has the DNA TGTGCCAGCAGTCCGCCGGGAGAAAGCTATGGCTACACCTTC. Translation gives CASSPPGESYGYTF.

The chain combines TRBV7-9 with TRBJ2-3, with D maybe TRBD1 (6 bases). V lost 5 bases and J 5 bases, leaving 17 bases between the germline ends. This CDR3 region has 15 residues. Germline-derived CDR1 and CDR2 are SEHNR and FQNEAQ (reference sequence). DNA of the CDR3: TGTGCCAGCAGCCCCTGGTCAGGGGCTGGAGATACGCAGTATTTT. Translation gives CASSPWSGAGDTQYF.

A few counts support this clone. The V and J genes are TRBV30 and TRBJ2-6, with D unclear. V shed 3 bases and J shed 2 bases, with 8 bases lying between them. Germline loops: CDR1 GTSNPN, CDR2 SVGIG (reference sequence). The CDR3 sequence is 14 residues long. Written as DNA, the CDR3 is TGTGCCTGGAGGCCGGGTGCTGGGGCCAACGTCCTGACTTTC. Translated: CAWRPGAGANVLTF.

The chain carries TRBV6-1 and TRBJ2-2; 7 bases are shared with TRBD1. V lost 5 bases and J lost 1; bases outside the gene matches: 4. CDR3 length: 15 amino acids. In germline, CDR1 is MNHNS, CDR2 SASEGT. DNA of the CDR3: TGTGCCAGCAGTCGAAGACAGGGGAACACCGGGGAGCTGTTTTTT. Encoded protein: CASSRRQGNTGELFF.

The genes are TRBV29-1 and TRBJ1-2, with D possibly matching TRBD1 (5 bases). This CDR3 comprises 13 residues. CDR1 and CDR2 from the germline V gene are SQVTM and ANQGSEA. The V and J ends lost 7 bases and 4 bases respectively, with 16 bases between them. The CDR3 DNA sequence: TGCAGCGCCAAAACGGGACTGCTCTATGGCTACACCTTC. Translation gives CSAKTGLLYGYTF.

The CDR3 nucleotides are TGCAGCGTTGGACAGACGTATAATTCACCCCTCCACTTT. This encodes CSVGQTYNSPLHF. The J gene is TRBJ1-6, the V gene TRBV29-1; a possible D gene is TRBD1 (5 bases). The germline gives CDR1 SQVTM, CDR2 ANQGSEA. V gave up 4 bases and J gave up 4 bases, with 8 bases separating them. The CDR3 is made up of 13 amino acids.

This clone was counted a few times. The chain recombines TRBV29-1 with TRBJ2-5, with a weak D call TRBD1 (5 bases). V was shortened by 3 bases and J by 0 bases, with 5 bases between the two germline ends. The CDR3 length is 12 residues. Per the germline V gene, CDR1 is SQVTM and CDR2 is ANQGSEA. The CDR3 loop reads CSVDRDQETQYF. CDR3 bases: TGCAGCGTTGACAGGGACCAAGAGACCCAGTACTTC.

This sequence joins TRBV18 and TRBJ2-1; TRBD2 might be the D (5 bases). The CDR3 has 14 amino acids. Trimming removed 1 base at V and 4 bases at J, with 8 bases between. Germline values: CDR1 KGHSH, CDR2 LQKENI. The CDR3, as DNA: TGTGCCAGCTCACCACGGACTGAATACAATGAGCAGTTCTTC. It translates to CASSPRTEYNEQFF.

The V gene is TRBV9, the J gene TRBJ2-7; D not certain. Germline V lookup: CDR1 SGDLS, CDR2 YYNGEE. The CDR3 has 13 amino acids. V lost 0 bases and J lost 6, with 10 bases in between. The CDR3 sequence is CASSVDSPGEQYF. CDR3 nucleotide sequence: TGTGCCAGCAGCGTAGATTCTCCAGGCGAGCAGTACTTC. Variable domain in full (rest from reference TRBV9 and TRBJ2-7): DSGVTQTPKHLITATGQRVTLRCSPRSGDLSVYWYQQSLDQGLQFLIQYYNGEERAKGNILERFSAQQFPDLHSELNLSSLELGDSALYFCASSVDSPGEQYFGPGTRLTVT.

This chain connects TRBV23-1 to TRBJ2-7; 9 nucleotides align to TRBD1. TRBV23-1 qualifies as an ORF whose function is uncertain. The ends lost 10 bases at V and 4 bases at J; junction bases unmatched: 5. This CDR3 contains 12 residues. CDR3 sequence reads: CATDRGVYEQYF. The CDR3 DNA follows: TGCGCCACCGACAGGGGGGTTTACGAGCAGTACTTC.

This clone was observed a few times. The rearrangement links TRBV7-8 to TRBJ2-5; D is perhaps TRBD1 (6 bases). CDR3 length: 16 amino acids. Deletions cut 0 bases from V and 5 bases from J, with 16 bases between. Germline CDR1 and CDR2: SGHVS and FQNEAQ. Here the CDR3 DNA reads TGTGCCAGCAGCTTAGCGCGGGTGTTCCAGGGGGAGACCCAGTACTTC. It codes for CASSLARVFQGETQYF.

The V and J genes are TRBV29-1 and TRBJ2-1; D is undetermined. The CDR3 consists of 11 residues. Germline CDR1 reads SQVTM; CDR2 reads ANQGSEA. The V and J ends lost 4 bases and 8 bases respectively, with 9 bases between them. Here the CDR3 DNA reads TGCAGCGTTGTGGTTATCGATGAGCAGTTCTTC. It specifies CSVVVIDEQFF.

As regards this clone: One end of the junction varies from germline; a read error may be responsible. This chain joins TRBV18 and TRBJ2-6; D is unresolved. The length of the CDR3 is 12 residues. The germline V gene encodes CDR1 KGHSH and CDR2 LQKENI. Written as DNA, the CDR3 is TGTGCCAGCTCATCTGCGGCCAACGTCCTGACTTTC. Amino acid sequence: CASSSAANVLTF.

The chain carries TRBV5-1 and TRBJ2-1; 8 bases agree with TRBD1. CDR3 size: 17 residues. The V segment lost 2 bases and the J segment 8 bases; nucleotides outside the gene matches: 15. The V gene's germline CDR1 is SGHRS and CDR2 YFSETQ. The CDR3 region is CASSFQDREDWADEQFF. Written as DNA, the CDR3 is TGCGCCAGCAGCTTTCAGGACAGGGAGGATTGGGCGGATGAGCAGTTCTTC.

This clone was observed a handful of times. The V call is TRBV28, the J call TRBJ2-3, with D possibly being TRBD2 (6 bases). CDR3 length: 15 amino acids. Germline V lookup: CDR1 MDHEN, CDR2 SYDVKM. V was trimmed by 3 bases and J by 3 bases, leaving 13 bases between them. CDR3: CASSFVGSGTDTQYF. The DNA for the CDR3 is TGTGCCAGCAGTTTCGTCGGTAGCGGAACAGATACGCAGTATTTT.

The CDR3 here is CASSQEHSPSGELFF. The CDR3 coding sequence is TGCGCCAGCAGCCAAGAACACAGCCCGAGCGGGGAGCTGTTTTTT. This sequence joins TRBV4-3 and TRBJ2-2, with D uncertain. Trimming left V 0 bases short and J 7 bases short, with 12 bases between. This CDR3 region has 15 residues. Germline V gene lookup returns CDR1 LGHNA and CDR2 YSLEER.

This clone was observed a handful of times. The rearrangement links TRBV4-1 to TRBJ2-3; 12 bases match TRBD1. The CDR3 consists of 16 residues. Germline CDR1 reads MGHRA; CDR2 reads YSYEKL. V lost 3 bases and J lost 10; bases outside the gene matches: 11. As DNA, the CDR3 is TGCGCCAGCAGCCAGGACGGGACAGGGGGCGTTCAGGCGCAGTATTTT. Translated, it gives CASSQDGTGGVQAQYF.

The J gene is TRBJ2-1, the V gene TRBV7-2, with unresolved D. CDR1 SGHTA and CDR2 FQGNSA come from the germline V gene. The ends were cut back, 5 bases at V and 15 bases at J, with 23 bases in the middle. The CDR3 has 14 amino acids. This CDR3 reads CASSLVFQRDLWFF. Written as DNA, the CDR3 is TGTGCCAGCAGCCTCGTATTTCAGCGAGACCTTTGGTTCTTC.

The rearrangement uses TRBV29-1 and TRBJ2-5; unclear D gene. The V end lost 4 bases, the J end lost 0 bases, and 9 bases lay between the germline ends. The germline V gene has CDR1 SQVTM and CDR2 ANQGSEA. The CDR3 sequence is 13 residues long. CDR3 bases: TGCAGCGTTGGAAGGACGCACCAAGAGACCCAGTACTTC. This codes for CSVGRTHQETQYF.

A few counts support this clone. The chain joins TRBV6-5 to TRBJ2-5, with 7 bases aligning to TRBD1. This CDR3 spans 14 amino acids. Germline V gives CDR1 MNHEY, CDR2 SVGAGI. Trimming took 4 bases from V and 3 from J; bases not matched to a gene: 5. The CDR3 region is CASSWGTAEETQYF. The CDR3, as DNA: TGTGCCAGCAGTTGGGGGACAGCTGAAGAGACCCAGTACTTC.

This clone was recorded a few times. The chain links TRBV15 to TRBJ2-7, with 11 positions matching TRBD1. The V and J ends lost 5 bases and 3 bases, in that order; junction bases with no gene match: 3. The CDR3 loop spans 14 amino acids. Looked up from germline, CDR1 is LNHNV and CDR2 is YYDKDF (reference sequence). CDR3 in amino acids: CATSPGTGGYEQYF. The DNA for the CDR3 is TGTGCCACCAGCCCCGGGACAGGGGGCTACGAGCAGTACTTC.

This rearrangement joins TRBV7-9 to TRBJ1-5; tentatively, D is TRBD1 (5 bases). The ends were cut back, 2 bases at V and 3 bases at J, with 8 bases in the middle. Germline lookup yields CDR1 SEHNR and CDR2 FQNEAQ (reference sequence). The CDR3 runs to 14 residues. CDR3: CASSLTTVNQPQHF. The CDR3 DNA is TGTGCCAGCAGCTTAACGACAGTCAATCAGCCCCAGCATTTT.

The chain is built from TRBV29-1 and TRBJ2-3; D is tentatively TRBD1 or TRBD2 (6 bases each). CDR3 length: 16 amino acids. V was pared by 0 bases and J by 0 bases, with 13 bases between. Germline V gene data show CDR1 as SQVTM and CDR2 as ANQGSEA. This CDR3 reads CSVEDRGGGSTDTQYF. CDR3 bases: TGCAGCGTTGAAGATCGAGGGGGAGGTAGCACAGATACGCAGTATTTT.

The J gene is TRBJ2-5, the V gene TRBV30; D not certain. The length of the CDR3 is 12 residues. Germline V gene data show CDR1 as GTSNPN and CDR2 as SVGIG (reference sequence). V was trimmed by 7 bases and J by 0 bases, leaving 9 bases between them. The CDR3 nucleotides are TGTGCCTACGGACGGAACCAAGAGACCCAGTACTTC. Its translation is CAYGRNQETQYF.